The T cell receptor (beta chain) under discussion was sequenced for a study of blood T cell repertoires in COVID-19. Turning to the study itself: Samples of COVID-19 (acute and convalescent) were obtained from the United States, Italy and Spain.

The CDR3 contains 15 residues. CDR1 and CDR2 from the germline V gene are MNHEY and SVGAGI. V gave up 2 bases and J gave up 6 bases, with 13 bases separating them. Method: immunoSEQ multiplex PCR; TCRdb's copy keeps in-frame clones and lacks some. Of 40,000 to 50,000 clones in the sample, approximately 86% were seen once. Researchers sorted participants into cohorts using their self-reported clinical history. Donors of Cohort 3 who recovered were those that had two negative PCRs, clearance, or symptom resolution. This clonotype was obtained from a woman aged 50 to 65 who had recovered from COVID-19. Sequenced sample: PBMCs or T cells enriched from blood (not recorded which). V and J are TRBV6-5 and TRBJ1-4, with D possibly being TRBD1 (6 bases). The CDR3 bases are TGTGCCAGCAGTTACGGGGGGGCAGGGTATGAAAAACTGTTTTTT. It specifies CASSYGGAGYEKLFF.